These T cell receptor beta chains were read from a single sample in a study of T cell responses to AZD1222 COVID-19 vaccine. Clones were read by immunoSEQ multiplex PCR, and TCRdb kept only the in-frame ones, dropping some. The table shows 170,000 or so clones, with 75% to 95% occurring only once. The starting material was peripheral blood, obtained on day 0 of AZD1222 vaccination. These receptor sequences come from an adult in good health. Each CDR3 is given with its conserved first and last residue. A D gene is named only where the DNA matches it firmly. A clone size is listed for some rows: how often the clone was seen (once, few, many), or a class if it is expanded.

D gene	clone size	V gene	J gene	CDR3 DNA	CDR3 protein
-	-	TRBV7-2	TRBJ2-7	TGTGCCAGCAGCTTAATTCCGGACTATCCGGACGAGCAGTACTTC	CASSLIPDYPDEQYF
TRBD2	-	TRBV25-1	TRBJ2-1	TGTGCCAGCAGCACCCCTTCTGCGGGGGGAATTAATGAGCAGTTCTTC	CASSTPSAGGINEQFF
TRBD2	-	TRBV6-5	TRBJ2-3	TGTGCCAGCAGCTATAGCGGGCACACAGATACGCAGTATTTT	CASSYSGHTDTQYF
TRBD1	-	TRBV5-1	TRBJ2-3	TGCGCCAGTTACACAGGGGATGAGGATACGCAGTATTTT	CASYTGDEDTQYF
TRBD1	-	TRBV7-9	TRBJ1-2	TGTGCCAGCAGCTTAGAGGACAGGGGTAACTATGGCTACACCTTC	CASSLEDRGNYGYTF
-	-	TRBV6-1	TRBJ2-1	TGTGCCAGCAGTGAAATGGCGCTGGGGAATGAGCAGTTCTTC	CASSEMALGNEQFF
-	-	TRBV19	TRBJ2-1	TGTGCCAGTAGTACCAAGGTGGGGGCCAATGAGCAGTTCTTC	CASSTKVGANEQFF
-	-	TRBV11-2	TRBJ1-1	TGTGCCAGCAGCCACACGGGGGACATGAACACTGAAGCTTTCTTT	CASSHTGDMNTEAFF
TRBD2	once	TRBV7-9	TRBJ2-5	TGTGCCAGCAGCACGACTAGCGGGGTCAGAGAGACCCAGTACTTC	CASSTTSGVRETQYF
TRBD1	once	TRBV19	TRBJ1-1	TGTGCCAGTGATTACTCGCCGGGACAGGGGGGCACTGAAGCTTTCTTT	CASDYSPGQGGTEAFF
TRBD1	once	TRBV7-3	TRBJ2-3	TGTGCCAGCAGATCCGGACAGGGGGCGCTTGGAAGCACAGATACGCAGTATTTT	CASRSGQGALGSTDTQYF
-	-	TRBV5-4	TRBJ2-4	TGTGCCAGCAGCTTGGAAAGGGAGTCGGCGCCACGTCAGTACTTC	CASSLERESAPRQYF
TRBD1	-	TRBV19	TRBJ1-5	TGTGCCACCCGAGGGGTGGGGACAGGGGAGCCCCAGCATTTT	CATRGVGTGEPQHF
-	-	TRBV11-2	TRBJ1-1	TGTGCCAGCAGCTTACCGACAGGGAACACTGAAGCTTTCTTT	CASSLPTGNTEAFF
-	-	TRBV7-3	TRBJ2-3	TGTGCCAGCAGCCGCAATCCTGGGGATACGCAGTATTTT	CASSRNPGDTQYF
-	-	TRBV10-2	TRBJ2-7	TGCGCCAGCAGCTCCTTCCTGACTCCCGTGGTGCACGAGCAGTACTTC	CASSSFLTPVVHEQYF
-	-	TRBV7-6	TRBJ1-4	TGTGCCAGCAGCTTACGGAGGCCAGAAACGAATGAAAAACTGTTTTTT	CASSLRRPETNEKLFF
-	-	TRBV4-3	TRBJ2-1	TGCGCCAGCAGCCAAGATCGTGAGGGGGGCTACAATGAGCAGTTCTTC	CASSQDREGGYNEQFF
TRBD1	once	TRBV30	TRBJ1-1	TGTGCCTGGAGTGTACCGACAGGGGGGTTTGAAGCTTTCTTT	CAWSVPTGGFEAFF
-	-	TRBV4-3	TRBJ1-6	TGCGCCAGCAGCCAAGATAGGACGGGCTATAATTCACCCCTCCACTTT	CASSQDRTGYNSPLHF
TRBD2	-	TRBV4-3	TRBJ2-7	TGCGCCAGCAGCCAAGCTACTAGCGGGGGGCGGGAGCAGTACTTC	CASSQATSGGREQYF
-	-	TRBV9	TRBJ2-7	TGTGCCAGCAGCGTAGTGCCAGGCTTAGGCGAGCAGTACTTC	CASSVVPGLGEQYF
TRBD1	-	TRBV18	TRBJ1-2	TGTGCCAGCTCACCGGACAGGTCCTATGGCTACACCTTC	CASSPDRSYGYTF
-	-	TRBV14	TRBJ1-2	TGTGCCAGCAGCCAAGTGAACGGACCCTATGGCTACACCTTC	CASSQVNGPYGYTF
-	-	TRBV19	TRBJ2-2	TGTGCCAGTACAGCCCTCTCAGGGCTGGTAGGGACCGGGGAGCTGTTTTTT	CASTALSGLVGTGELFF
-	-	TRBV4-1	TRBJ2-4	TGCGCCAGCAGCCAAGTCTTGGACAGACAAAACATTCAGTACTTC	CASSQVLDRQNIQYF
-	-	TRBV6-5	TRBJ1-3	TGTGCCAGCATCCTCGTTGGCAGTTCTGGAAACACCATATATTTT	CASILVGSSGNTIYF
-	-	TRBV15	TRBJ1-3	TGTGCCACCAGCAGAGAATTCTCTGGAAACACCATATATTTT	CATSREFSGNTIYF
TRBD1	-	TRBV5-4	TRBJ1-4	TGTGCCAGCAGCGAGAGGACAGGGGAAAATGAAAAACTGTTTTTT	CASSERTGENEKLFF
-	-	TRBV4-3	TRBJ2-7	TGCGCCAGCAGCCAAGCGACCCAGGGGTACGAGCAGTACTTC	CASSQATQGYEQYF
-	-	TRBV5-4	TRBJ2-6	TGTGCCAGCAGCTCACCTCGAGACTCCAACGTCCTGACTTTC	CASSSPRDSNVLTF
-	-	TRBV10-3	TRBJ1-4	TGTGCCATCAGTGTAGACGGAAATGAAAAACTGTTTTTT	CAISVDGNEKLFF